Each of the 8 T cell receptor beta chains below was sequenced from the same sample in a study of shared clonotypes between healthy human individuals. Clones were sequenced by immunoSEQ multiplex PCR, and TCRdb holds only the in-frame ones, with some missing. The repertoire includes 2 million to 2.5 million clones, 85% to 95% of them detected once, and about 0.36% sits in the top ten. The sample was naive CD4+ T cells from PBMCs. Indicated subset: CD45RA+ positively selected. The source is a man younger than 30 in good health. Some clones in this sample may be carry-over from other donors' samples.

The chain uses TRBV7-2 and TRBJ2-3; TRBD2 aligns across 13 bases. V shed 6 bases and J 2 bases; nucleotides not matched to a gene: 11. CDR1 and CDR2 from the germline V gene are SGHTA and FQGNSA. The CDR3 is made up of 18 amino acids. The CDR3 protein is CASSIPGLAGLSTDTQYF. The CDR3 DNA reads as TGTGCCAGCAGTATACCGGGACTAGCGGGACTTTCCACAGATACGCAGTATTTT.

This chain connects TRBV7-3 to TRBJ2-7, with 10 positions matching TRBD2. The germline V gene has CDR1 SGHTA and CDR2 FQGTGA. CDR3 length: 14 residues. V lost 5 bases and J lost 6; bases outside the gene matches: 7. CDR3 residues: CASSQASGSCEQYF. The CDR3 nucleotides are TGTGCCAGCAGCCAGGCTAGCGGGAGCTGCGAGCAGTACTTC.

The chain links TRBV28 to TRBJ1-5; 10 nucleotides agree with TRBD1. Germline trimming cut 5 bases from V and 8 bases from J; bases unmatched to any gene: 9. The CDR3 consists of 15 residues. The germline V gene encodes CDR1 MDHEN and CDR2 SYDVKM. The CDR3 is CASSLPGQGHKPQHF. As DNA, the CDR3 is TGTGCCAGCAGTCTACCGGGACAGGGGCATAAGCCCCAGCATTTT.

This clone was picked up one time. The chain combines TRBV10-3 with TRBJ2-7, with TRBD1 as a possible D gene (6 bases). The CDR3 has 14 residues. The V and J ends lost 4 bases and 3 bases respectively, with 13 bases between them. Germline values: CDR1 ENHRY, CDR2 SYGVKD. CDR3 region: CAISALGAGYEQYF. The CDR3 DNA follows: TGTGCCATCAGTGCTTTGGGGGCTGGCTACGAGCAGTACTTC.

The V and J genes are TRBV18 and TRBJ2-7, with TRBD1 as a possible D gene (9 bases). This CDR3 is 17 amino acids long. V was shortened by 3 bases and J by 3 bases, with 21 bases between the two germline ends. Looked up from germline, CDR1 is KGHSH and CDR2 is LQKENI. The CDR3 loop is CASSPTGGDRAFYEQYF. The CDR3 DNA follows: TGTGCCAGCTCACCCACGGGGGGGGACAGGGCCTTCTACGAGCAGTACTTC. The whole variable domain, remainder taken from reference TRBV18 and TRBJ2-7, is NAGVMQNPRHLVRRRGQEARLRCSPMKGHSHVYWYRQLPEEGLKFMVYLQKENIIDESGMPKERFSAEFPKEGPSILRIQQVVRGDSAAYFCASSPTGGDRAFYEQYFGPGTRLTVT.

The rearrangement uses TRBV27 and TRBJ2-5; 7 bases map to TRBD1. Unmatched junction bases numbered 12, after V lost 6 bases and J lost 2 bases. The CDR3 extends over 16 amino acids. Per the germline V gene, CDR1 is MNHEY and CDR2 is SMNVEV (reference sequence). This CDR3 reads CASSSTWGQRQETQYF. In DNA, the CDR3 is TGTGCCAGCAGCTCAACCTGGGGACAGCGTCAAGAGACCCAGTACTTC.

This chain connects TRBV12-5 to TRBJ2-1; TRBD1 matches 8 bases. This CDR3 has 15 amino acids. The junction had 4 bases not matched to a gene; V was cut back by 0 bases and J by 6 bases. CDR1 is LGHNT and CDR2 is FRNRAP in the germline V gene. Written as DNA, the CDR3 is TGTGCTAGTGGTTTGGTGAACAGGGGGATCAATGAGCAGTTCTTC. This gives the protein CASGLVNRGINEQFF.

V and J are TRBV9 and TRBJ2-5, with 9 positions matching TRBD1. CDR1 is SGDLS and CDR2 is YYNGEE in the germline V gene. The CDR3 length is 20 residues. The V and J ends lost 4 bases and 1 base, in that order; junction bases with no gene match: 20. This CDR3 reads CASSRIPPGTGNSPQETQYF. CDR3 bases: TGTGCCAGCAGCCGCATACCCCCCGGGACAGGGAATTCCCCCCAAGAGACCCAGTACTTC.